The source of this T cell receptor (beta chain) is a study of CD8 T cells in ankylosing spondylitis. Whole-study findings and limits: Disease-linked clones were CD8+ and relatively rare in peripheral blood. Blood of patients with ankylosing spondylitis appeared to be characterized by a TCR beta motif of about 8 highly homologous variants. Prior work had noted some motif variants in reactive arthritis blood and synovial fluid.

This clonotype has a count of ten or more. Its target is not known. V was clipped by 5 bases and J by 8 bases; unmatched bases: 5. Germline lookup yields CDR1 DFQATT and CDR2 SNEGSKA (reference sequence). The CDR3 extends over 13 amino acids. TCRdb re-derived calls from the 5' RACE reads in MiXCR, one entry per CDR3 protein. The table records about 500,000 distinct CDR3 sequences, 5.3% of them present only once. The specimen sequenced was blood, either unsorted or a sorted T cell fraction (not recorded which). The chain carries TRBV20-1 and TRBJ2-1, with TRBD2 matching 11 bases. This receptor was taken from a male donor with ankylosing spondylitis. This CDR3 is CSAASGRIDEQFF. The CDR3 region has the DNA TGCAGTGCTGCTAGCGGGAGGATCGATGAGCAGTTCTTC.